This T cell receptor (beta chain) was found in a study of sequential checkpoint blockade in melanoma. Study-level background: After nivolumab or ipilimumab alone, some 20 patients had week-13 rebiopsies.

Treatment described: randomized to nivolumab then ipilimumab (arm A) or the reverse (arm B). Method: immunoSEQ multiplex PCR; TCRdb's copy keeps in-frame clones and lacks some. This table holds a few thousand clones, around a quarter found once. Findings and limits, study-wide: PD-L1 staining and CD8+ counts, not mutational load, tracked tumor T-cell clonality. Response in arm A was associated with pretreatment TIL clonality.

This clone was seen more than once but under ten times. Its matching antigen is unknown. The sequence came from a human donor with melanoma. Sequenced material: tumor tissue (inferred from file names), taken from a patient given nivolumab and ipilimumab in sequence.

The CDR3 region has the DNA TGTGCCAGCAGTTATGCCAACCCAACTTACAATGAGCAGTTCTTC. This encodes CASSYANPTYNEQFF. The chain combines TRBV6-8 with TRBJ2-1; D is undetermined. Germline assignment: CDR1 MNHGY and CDR2 SAAAGT. This CDR3 is 15 amino acids long. Trimming took off 3 bases at V and 4 bases at J, with 13 bases between the two ends.